This T cell receptor beta chain comes out of a study of blood T cell repertoires in COVID-19 (dated by TCRdb to the early 2020s). With regard to the full study: Samples from collaborators originated in the United States, Italy and Spain and spanned both the acute and convalescent phases of COVID-19. The material from the prospective study consisted of cDNA or gDNA derived from T cells, B-cell-depleted T cells, or PBMCs. Deeply sampled blood TCRbeta repertoires from subjects exposed to, actively infected with, or recovered from COVID-19 were included in the dataset. A freely available public database, intended as a resource for researchers studying the immune response to SARS-CoV-2, is where the repertoires were released. The samples were drawn from two sources: the first 160 participants of the ongoing ImmuneRACE study, and some 1,300 subjects contributed by 6 global collaborators. A de-identified subject ID, COVID-19 status, age in years and sex were almost always included in the sample metadata. HLA class I and class II types, where available, came from metadata supplied by the sample provider rather than from assay-based typing.

About this clone itself: Its recognized antigen is unknown. One base away there is no much larger clone; base qualities are not given.

The germline V end is reduced by 8 bases and the J end by 4 bases; junction bases left unmatched: 3. The germline V gene encodes CDR1 MGHRA and CDR2 YSYEKL. Including the terminal cysteine and phenylalanine, the CDR3 comprises 13 residues. The retained sequence is limited to the CDR3, 39 bases, with the frame set at the first base. General findings and caveats noted by the study authors: How much clinical and demographic metadata was included differed by source and by participant, and the metadata was provided uncurated.

TCRbeta CDR3 regions were amplified from genomic DNA by means of the immunoSEQ Assay, a bias-controlled multiplex PCR. In the authors' own workflow: Nucleated cell counts per sample were estimated from amplification of reference gene primers within the assay. Sequence reads were collapsed and filtered to measure the absolute abundance of every unique TCRbeta CDR3 rearrangement. For each sample, productive Simpson clonality was calculated as the square root of Simpson's diversity index over productive rearrangements. This immuneACCESS table, as held by TCRdb, lists in-frame sequences with V and J called but not all clones. Of the missing ones, under half trace to an unresolved V gene in checked studies; the others have no known cause. That table supplies the V and J calls and clone size; D and trimming were determined from the DNA. This sample lists roughly 78,000 clones; 80% to 90% were detected once. The leading ten clones occupy just under 0.6% of the sample.

The collaborating institutions used their own protocols to collect whole blood in K2EDTA tubes. Collaborator samples were shipped for TCRbeta analysis as frozen whole blood, isolated PBMCs, or DNA extracted from either sample type. The sequence was collected from a man in his sixties with acute or convalescent COVID-19. Material: peripheral blood. This sequence uses TRBV4-1 and TRBJ2-5, and 11 bases in between align with TRBD2. The DNA sequence is as follows: TGCGCCAGCGGGCTAGCGGGAGGAGAGACCCAGTACTTC. Protein translation: CASGLAGGETQYF.